These 7 T cell receptor beta chains were all obtained from the same sample, sequenced in a study of cytomegalovirus exposure and HLA in healthy donors. The primer mix had 60 Vbeta and 13 Jbeta primers. Clones were read by immunoSEQ multiplex PCR, and TCRdb kept only the in-frame ones, dropping some. Of over 65,000 clones in the sample, under 80% are singletons; the top ten hold 13%. Specimen: PBMCs. Source of these receptors: a human donor in good health.

For this clone: This same CDR3 is encoded by further DNA sequences in the sample. The chain combines TRBV7-2 with TRBJ1-2; D perhaps matches TRBD1 (6 bases). The germline V gene has CDR1 SGHTA and CDR2 FQGNSA. The CDR3 has 12 amino acids. Trimming pared 5 bases from V and 4 bases from J, leaving 8 bases between. CDR3 nucleotide sequence: TGTGCCAGCAGCATACAGGGCTATGGCTACACCTTC. It codes for CASSIQGYGYTF. Full variable domain (rest looked up from reference TRBV7-2 and TRBJ1-2): GAGVSQSPSNKVTEKGKDVELRCDPISGHTALYWYRQSLGQGLEFLIYFQGNSAPDKSGLPSDRFSAERTGGSVSTLTIQRTQQEDSAVYLCASSIQGYGYTFGSGTRLTVV.

V and J are TRBV5-6 and TRBJ2-3; the D gene is possibly TRBD2 (6 bases). This CDR3 has 12 amino acids. Trimming took 5 bases from V and 6 from J, leaving 10 bases between them. Germline V CDR1 and CDR2: SGHDT, YYEEEE. The CDR3 region has the DNA TGTGCCAGCAGATATGGGGGGGATACGCAGTATTTT. It translates to CASRYGGDTQYF. Full variable domain (rest looked up from reference TRBV5-6 and TRBJ2-3): DAGVTQSPTHLIKTRGQQVTLRCSPKSGHDTVSWYQQALGQGPQFIFQYYEEEERQRGNFPDRFSGHQFPNYSSELNVNALLLGDSALYLCASRYGGDTQYFGPGTRLTVL.

This sequence joins TRBV6-6 and TRBJ2-7; a weak D match, TRBD2 (7 bases). Germline V gene data show CDR1 as MNHNY and CDR2 as SVGAGI (reference sequence). CDR3 length: 14 residues. V was shortened by 2 bases and J by 6 bases, with 14 bases between the two germline ends. The CDR3 coding sequence is TGTGCCAGCAGTTACGTCGGGGGGCCTGTCGAGCAGTACTTC. Encoded protein: CASSYVGGPVEQYF.

The chain joins TRBV4-1 to TRBJ2-5; TRBD2 aligns across 8 bases. Trimming cost V 1 base and J 3 bases; bases outside gene matches: 7. This CDR3 has 16 amino acids. Germline V gene data show CDR1 as MGHRA and CDR2 as YSYEKL. In DNA, the CDR3 is TGCGCCAGCAGCCAAGGGGGGGGAGCGGGGGAAGAGACCCAGTACTTC. It translates to CASSQGGGAGEETQYF.

V gene TRBV5-6 combines with J gene TRBJ2-7, with TRBD2 matching over 7 bases. Germline lookup yields CDR1 SGHDT and CDR2 YYEEEE. CDR3 length: 13 amino acids. J gave up 6 bases and V 4 bases, and 7 bases lay outside the gene matches. The CDR3 bases are TGTGCCAGCAGCGGGGGAGCGGGGCGCGAGCAGTACTTC. Its translation: CASSGGAGREQYF.

This clone was recorded once. This sequence joins TRBV2 and TRBJ2-5; maybe TRBD1 (5 bases). This CDR3 comprises 15 residues. Trimming took 2 bases from V and 2 from J, leaving 12 bases between them. From germline, CDR1 is SNHLY and CDR2 FYNNEI. The chain's CDR3 is CASSEQGLAQETQYF. CDR3 coding DNA: TGTGCCAGCAGTGAACAGGGTTTAGCTCAAGAGACCCAGTACTTC.

The CDR3 DNA reads as TGCGCCAGCAGCCAGGGGACAGATGGAGAGACCCAGTACTTC. It specifies CASSQGTDGETQYF. The chain uses TRBV4-1 and TRBJ2-5, with TRBD1 matching over 7 bases. Germline V gene lookup returns CDR1 MGHRA and CDR2 YSYEKL. The CDR3 loop spans 14 amino acids. The junction had 5 bases not matched to a gene; V was cut back by 3 bases and J by 4 bases.